Below are 19 T cell receptor beta chains sequenced from a single sample in a study of blood T cell repertoires in COVID-19. The repertoire was sequenced with immunoSEQ multiplex PCR; TCRdb's copy has only in-frame clones and lacks some. The sample lists approximately 57,000 clones; about 86% were seen once. The specimen was peripheral blood. The receptors here all came from a middle-aged man with acute or convalescent COVID-19.

The chain uses TRBV3-1 (or the pseudogene TRBV3-2) and TRBJ1-5; D is unresolved. The CDR3 spans 14 residues. The germline V gene encodes CDR1 LGHDT and CDR2 YNNKEL (reference sequence). V was cut by 2 bases and J by 4 bases, with 9 bases left in between. The CDR3 nucleotides are TGTGCCAGCAGCCAACACGGTCGAAATCAGCCCCAGCATTTT. Translated, it gives CASSQHGRNQPQHF.

The V call is TRBV5-1, the J call TRBJ2-3, with a tentative D call TRBD1 (5 bases). V gave up 4 bases and J gave up 2 bases, with 17 bases separating them. Per germline, CDR1 SGHRS and CDR2 YFSETQ. This CDR3 has 16 residues. The CDR3 DNA sequence: TGCGCCAGCAGCAGACCGACAGAGCCCTCCACAGATACGCAGTATTTT. Protein product: CASSRPTEPSTDTQYF.

This sequence joins TRBV13 and TRBJ2-7; 10 nucleotides agree with TRBD1. The germline V gene encodes CDR1 PRHDT and CDR2 FYEKMQ (reference sequence). V lost 0 bases to trimming and J lost 9 bases; unmatched junction nucleotides: 5. The CDR3 sequence is 14 residues long. CDR3 sequence: CASSLGGTGDGQYF. CDR3 coding DNA: TGTGCCAGCAGCTTAGGGGGGACAGGGGACGGGCAGTACTTC. The whole variable domain, remainder taken from reference TRBV13 and TRBJ2-7, is AAGVIQSPRHLIKEKRETATLKCYPIPRHDTVYWYQQGPGQDPQFLISFYEKMQSDKGSIPDRFSAQQFSDYHSELNMSSLELGDSALYFCASSLGGTGDGQYFGPGTRLTVT.

The table lists this clone with a few counts. CDR3 bases: TGTGCCAGCAGCAGCGGTCTAGCCCAATCCAAAAACATTCAGTACTTC. It specifies CASSSGLAQSKNIQYF. The V call is TRBV7-9, the J call TRBJ2-4; a weak D match, TRBD2 (5 bases). The CDR3 is 16 residues long. Trimming took off 5 bases at V and 2 bases at J, with 16 bases between the two ends. In germline, CDR1 is SEHNR, CDR2 FQNEAQ (reference sequence).

V is TRBV3-1 (or the pseudogene TRBV3-2) and J is TRBJ2-1; a weak D match, TRBD1 (6 bases). This CDR3 is built from 16 residues. The germline gives CDR1 LGHDT, CDR2 YNNKEL (reference sequence). V was shortened by 7 bases and J by 10 bases, with 26 bases between the two germline ends. The CDR3 DNA sequence: TGTGCCAGCACCCCCTCCCGACTATCAGGTAGGGGGGAGCAGTTCTTC. It yields the protein CASTPSRLSGRGEQFF.

The chain uses TRBV10-3 and TRBJ2-5; TRBD1 matches at 8 bases. Germline lookup yields CDR1 ENHRY and CDR2 SYGVKD. The CDR3 is 14 residues long. The V segment lost 7 bases and the J segment 3 bases; nucleotides outside the gene matches: 7. CDR3 protein: CAIKPGQEKETQYF. DNA of the CDR3: TGTGCCATCAAGCCGGGACAGGAGAAAGAGACCCAGTACTTC.

The chain carries TRBV7-8 and TRBJ2-1; possibly TRBD2 for D (7 bases). This CDR3 region has 18 residues. Germline values: CDR1 SGHVS, CDR2 FQNEAQ. Trimming removed 4 bases from V and 0 bases from J, with 19 bases in between. The CDR3 here is CASSSGARGRSSYNEQFF. In DNA, the CDR3 is TGTGCCAGCAGCTCAGGGGCGCGGGGGAGGAGCTCCTACAATGAGCAGTTCTTC.

The chain has TRBV7-9 and TRBJ1-3; D is undetermined. This CDR3 is 14 amino acids long. V was clipped by 5 bases and J by 0 bases, with 8 bases between them. Germline assignment: CDR1 SEHNR and CDR2 FQNEAQ (reference sequence). CDR3 DNA sequence: TGTGCCAGCAGCCGCCCGGGCTCTGGAAACACCATATATTTT. Translating gives CASSRPGSGNTIYF.

The gene calls are TRBV6-5 and TRBJ1-1; D gene unclear. The ends were cut back, 0 bases at V and 4 bases at J, with 6 bases in the middle. The CDR3 length is 13 residues. Germline assignment: CDR1 MNHEY and CDR2 SVGAGI. The CDR3 DNA reads as TGTGCCAGCAGTTACTCCGGGTCCACTGAAGCTTTCTTT. It yields the protein CASSYSGSTEAFF.

The V and J genes are TRBV11-2 and TRBJ2-7; 16 nucleotides agree with TRBD2. From germline, CDR1 is SGHAT and CDR2 FQNNGV. There are 19 residues in the CDR3. The J segment lost 3 bases and the V segment lost 3 bases, leaving 11 bases of the junction unmatched. CDR3 amino acids: CASSFNRGLAGGKDYEQYF. Here the CDR3 DNA reads TGTGCCAGCAGCTTCAACCGGGGACTAGCGGGAGGGAAGGACTACGAGCAGTACTTC.

The rearrangement uses TRBV5-1 and TRBJ2-3; no firm D call. V was clipped by 4 bases and J by 2 bases, with 5 bases between them. This CDR3 region has 12 residues. Germline assignment: CDR1 SGHRS and CDR2 YFSETQ. The CDR3 nucleotides are TGCGCCAGCAGCCGTTCCACAGATACGCAGTATTTT. This codes for CASSRSTDTQYF.

The J gene is TRBJ1-5, the V gene TRBV25-1; 7 positions match TRBD1. CDR1 is MGHDK, CDR2 SYGVNS, per germline. Trimming took 5 bases from V and 6 from J; bases not matched to a gene: 4. This CDR3 has 13 amino acids. In DNA, the CDR3 is TGTGCCAGCAGTCAGGGGGAAGGTCAGCCCCAGCATTTT. It is translated as CASSQGEGQPQHF.

The chain combines TRBV7-9 with TRBJ2-6; tentative D call: TRBD2 (6 bases). Germline CDR1 SEHNR, CDR2 FQNEAQ (reference sequence). The V end lost 3 bases, the J end lost 0 bases, and 18 bases lay between the germline ends. This CDR3 has 19 amino acids. CDR3 sequence: CASSFPGTPLHSGANVLTF. The CDR3 bases are TGTGCCAGCAGCTTCCCAGGGACTCCCTTACACTCTGGGGCCAACGTCCTGACTTTC.

The chain links TRBV2 to TRBJ1-1; 7 bases map to TRBD1. Germline V gives CDR1 SNHLY, CDR2 FYNNEI. The trim removed 1 base at V and 3 bases at J, leaving 5 bases unmatched. The CDR3 totals 15 residues. The CDR3 DNA is TGTGCCAGCAGTGAAGGGACAGGAATCTACACTGAAGCTTTCTTT. Its translation: CASSEGTGIYTEAFF.

The chain joins TRBV5-8 to TRBJ2-1; TRBD1 aligns across 7 bases. CDR1 is SGHTS and CDR2 is YDEGEE in the germline V gene. The length of the CDR3 is 14 residues. The CDR3 loop reads CAMRRDRNYNEQFF. CDR3 nucleotides: TGTGCTATGCGCCGGGACAGAAATTACAATGAGCAGTTCTTC.

V is TRBV15 and J is TRBJ2-2; D unresolved. V shed 8 bases and J shed 5 bases, with 6 bases lying between them. Germline V gene data show CDR1 as LNHNV and CDR2 as YYDKDF (reference sequence). This CDR3 comprises 11 residues. CDR3 loop: CATQLTGELFF. CDR3 DNA: TGTGCCACCCAACTGACCGGGGAGCTGTTTTTT.

CDR3 in amino acids: CASSYASGSSTDTQYF. The CDR3 bases are TGCGCCAGCAGCTACGCTAGCGGGAGTAGCACAGATACGCAGTATTTT. The rearrangement links TRBV5-1 to TRBJ2-3; TRBD2 aligns across 10 bases. V shed 3 bases and J 0 bases; nucleotides not matched to a gene: 4. This CDR3 is 16 amino acids long. Per germline, CDR1 SGHRS and CDR2 YFSETQ.

V usage is TRBV30 and J usage is TRBJ2-3, with D perhaps TRBD2 (5 bases). The V end lost 0 bases, the J end lost 3 bases, and 7 bases lay between the germline ends. The V gene's germline CDR1 is GTSNPN and CDR2 SVGIG (reference sequence). The CDR3 is made up of 13 amino acids. The CDR3, as DNA: TGTGCCTGGAGTGTACTAGTTACAGATACGCAGTATTTT. Translation: CAWSVLVTDTQYF. Complete variable domain (other parts from reference TRBV30 and TRBJ2-3): SQTIHQWPATLVQPVGSPLSLECTVEGTSNPNLYWYRQAAGRGLQLLFYSVGIGQISSEVPQNLSASRPQDRQFILSSKKLLLSDSGFYLCAWSVLVTDTQYFGPGTRLTVL.

The V call is TRBV12-5, the J call TRBJ1-2; the D gene is possibly TRBD1 (5 bases). The CDR3 length is 12 residues. V was cut by 1 base and J by 5 bases, with 5 bases left in between. Looked up from germline, CDR1 is LGHNT and CDR2 is FRNRAP. The CDR3 loop is CASGLAGYGYTF. The DNA for the CDR3 is TGTGCTAGTGGTTTGGCAGGGTATGGCTACACCTTC. The entire variable domain, with the rest obtained from reference TRBV12-5 and TRBJ1-2, is as follows: DARVTQTPRHKVTEMGQEVTMRCQPILGHNTVFWYRQTMMQGLELLAYFRNRAPLDDSGMPKDRFSAEMPDATLATLKIQPSEPRDSAVYFCASGLAGYGYTFGSGTRLTVV.